This TCR beta chain was observed in a study of OX40 agonist ivuxolimab in advanced cancers. Study context: Participants, approximately 81% male, averaged approximately 65 years of age, ranging from about 23 to 85. Study-level points and caveats: In general, CD8+ T cells held more expanded clones than CD4+ did, on average.

Concerning this clone itself: Its matching antigen is unknown.

V was pared by 1 base and J by 3 bases, with 7 bases between. CDR1 and CDR2 from the germline V gene are GTSNPN and SVGIG (reference sequence). The CDR3 runs to 12 residues. Profiled with immunoSEQ multiplex PCR; TCRdb holds only in-frame clones, not every one. Of under 65,000 clones listed, around 84% were seen once; the top ten hold 2.5% to 3.5%. This sequence originates from an adult with an advanced solid tumor such as melanoma, head and neck, liver or kidney cancer. The chain combines TRBV30 with TRBJ2-7; tentatively, D is TRBD2 (5 bases). Sequencing used CD4+ or CD8+ T cells sorted from blood, obtained in a trial of the OX40 agonist ivuxolimab. The CDR3 DNA reads TGTGCCTGGAGTGAGCGGTACTACGAGCAGTACTTC. Translation: CAWSERYYEQYF.